This T cell receptor beta chain is drawn from a study of CD8+ T cells in alopecia areata. Germline V lookup: CDR1 MNHEY, CDR2 SVGAGI. V shed 4 bases and J 4 bases; nucleotides not matched to a gene: 8. CDR3 size: 15 residues. Extraction of RNA preceded its reverse transcription into cDNA, which served as the sequencing template. Here immunoSEQ multiplex PCR was the method, and the copy in TCRdb shows in-frame clones only, minus some. Here the sample spans about 180,000 clones, 50% to 70% being singletons. This clone was counted only a few times. As yet, its antigen is unknown. Findings and caveats of the study: Across lesional scalp, and particularly alopecia totalis/universalis, clonality surpassed that of normal scalp.

This receptor was taken from a human donor with alopecia areata. Sequencing was performed on CD4+ T cells sorted from blood, taken at week 0. The chain recombines TRBV6-5 with TRBJ1-1; the match to TRBD1 covers 8 bases. CDR3 DNA: TGTGCCAGCAGTTTCACCCAGGGGGCGAGCACTGAAGCTTTCTTT. It translates to CASSFTQGASTEAFF.